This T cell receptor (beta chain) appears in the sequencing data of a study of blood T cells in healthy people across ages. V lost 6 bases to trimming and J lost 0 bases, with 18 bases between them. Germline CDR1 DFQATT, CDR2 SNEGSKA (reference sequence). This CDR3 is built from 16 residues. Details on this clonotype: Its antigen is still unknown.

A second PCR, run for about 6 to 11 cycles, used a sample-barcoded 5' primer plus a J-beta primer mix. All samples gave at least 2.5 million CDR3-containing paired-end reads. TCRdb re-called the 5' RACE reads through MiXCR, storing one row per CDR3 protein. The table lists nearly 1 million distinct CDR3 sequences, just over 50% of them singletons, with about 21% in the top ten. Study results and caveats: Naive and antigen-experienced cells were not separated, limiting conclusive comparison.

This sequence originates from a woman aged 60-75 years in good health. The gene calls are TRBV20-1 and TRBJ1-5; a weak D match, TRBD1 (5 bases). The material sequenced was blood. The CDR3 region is CSAKEGGAGSNQPQHF. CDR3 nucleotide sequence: TGCAGTGCAAAAGAGGGCGGGGCAGGTAGCAATCAGCCCCAGCATTTT.